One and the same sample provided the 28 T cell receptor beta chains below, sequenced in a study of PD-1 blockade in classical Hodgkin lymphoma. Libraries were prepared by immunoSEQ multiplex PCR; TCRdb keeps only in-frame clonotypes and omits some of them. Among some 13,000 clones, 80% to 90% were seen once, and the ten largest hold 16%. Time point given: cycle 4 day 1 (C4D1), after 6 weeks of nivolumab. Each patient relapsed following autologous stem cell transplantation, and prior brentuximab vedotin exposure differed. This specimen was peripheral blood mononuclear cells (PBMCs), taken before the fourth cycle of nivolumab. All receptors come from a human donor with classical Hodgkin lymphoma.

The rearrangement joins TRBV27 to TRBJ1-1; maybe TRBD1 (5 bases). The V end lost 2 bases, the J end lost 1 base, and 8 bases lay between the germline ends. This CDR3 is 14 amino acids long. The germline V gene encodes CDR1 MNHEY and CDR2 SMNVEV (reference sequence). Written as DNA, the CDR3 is TGTGCCAGCAGTTTAGAGGGGCCGAACACTGAAGCTTTCTTT. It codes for CASSLEGPNTEAFF.

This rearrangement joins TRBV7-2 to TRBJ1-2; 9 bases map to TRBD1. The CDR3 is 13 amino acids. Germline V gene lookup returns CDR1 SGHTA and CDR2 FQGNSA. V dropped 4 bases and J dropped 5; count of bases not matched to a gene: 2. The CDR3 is CASSWTGDYGYTF. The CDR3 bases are TGTGCCAGCAGCTGGACAGGGGATTATGGCTACACCTTC.

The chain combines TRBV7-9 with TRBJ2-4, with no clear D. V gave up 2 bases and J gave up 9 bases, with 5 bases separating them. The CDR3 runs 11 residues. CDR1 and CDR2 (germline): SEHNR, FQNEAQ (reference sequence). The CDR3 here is CASSLNTIQYF. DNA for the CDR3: TGTGCCAGCAGCTTAAATACCATTCAGTACTTC. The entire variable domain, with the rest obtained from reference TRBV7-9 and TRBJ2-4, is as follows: DTGVSQNPRHKITKRGQNVTFRCDPISEHNRLYWYRQTLGQGPEFLTYFQNEAQLEKSRLLSDRFSAERPKGSFSTLEIQRTEQGDSAMYLCASSLNTIQYFGAGTRLSVL.

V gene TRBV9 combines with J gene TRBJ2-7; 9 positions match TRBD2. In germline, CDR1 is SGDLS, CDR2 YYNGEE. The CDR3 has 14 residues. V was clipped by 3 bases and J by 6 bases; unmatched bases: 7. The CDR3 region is CASSAAGTSFEQYF. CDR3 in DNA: TGTGCCAGCAGCGCAGCCGGGACTAGCTTCGAGCAGTACTTC.

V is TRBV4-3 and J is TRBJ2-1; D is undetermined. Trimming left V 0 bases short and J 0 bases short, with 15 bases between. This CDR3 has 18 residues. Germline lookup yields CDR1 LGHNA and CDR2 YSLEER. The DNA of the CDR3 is TGCGCCAGCAGCCAAGATAGTTCAAGGCACGCCTCCTACAATGAGCAGTTCTTC. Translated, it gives CASSQDSSRHASYNEQFF.

The CDR3 region is CASSLRLAGGRVTDTQYF. Written as DNA, the CDR3 is TGTGCCAGCAGCCTCCGACTAGCGGGGGGGAGGGTGACAGATACGCAGTATTTT. V gene TRBV11-2 combines with J gene TRBJ2-3; 14 bases line up with TRBD2. J lost 3 bases, V lost 5 bases, and 10 bases had no gene match. This CDR3 spans 18 amino acids. Germline loops: CDR1 SGHAT, CDR2 FQNNGV.

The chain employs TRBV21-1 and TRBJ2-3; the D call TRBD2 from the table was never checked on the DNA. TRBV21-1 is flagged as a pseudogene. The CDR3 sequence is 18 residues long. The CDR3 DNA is TGTGCCAGCAGCAGCGGGACTAGCGGCTCGACTAGCACAGATACGCAGTATTTT. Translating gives CASSSGTSGSTSTDTQYF.

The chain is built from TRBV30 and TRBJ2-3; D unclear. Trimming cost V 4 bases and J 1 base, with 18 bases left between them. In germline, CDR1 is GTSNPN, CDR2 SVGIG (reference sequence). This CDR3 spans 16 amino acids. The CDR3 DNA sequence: TGTGCCTGGATGGGTCGACGGGCGAGTGGCACAGATACGCAGTATTTT. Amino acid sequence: CAWMGRRASGTDTQYF.

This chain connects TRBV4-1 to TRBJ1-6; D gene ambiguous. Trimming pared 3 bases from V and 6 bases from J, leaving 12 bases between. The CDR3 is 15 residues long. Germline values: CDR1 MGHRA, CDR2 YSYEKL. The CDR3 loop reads CASSQGAASNSPLHF. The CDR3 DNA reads TGCGCCAGCAGCCAGGGAGCAGCTTCTAATTCACCCCTCCACTTT.

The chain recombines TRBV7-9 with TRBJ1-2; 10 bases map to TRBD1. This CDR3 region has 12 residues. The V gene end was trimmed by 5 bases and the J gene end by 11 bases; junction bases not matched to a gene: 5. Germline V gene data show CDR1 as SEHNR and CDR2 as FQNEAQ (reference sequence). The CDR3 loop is CASSPRTGGYTF. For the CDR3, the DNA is TGTGCCAGCAGCCCCAGGACAGGGGGTTACACCTTC.

The CDR3 DNA reads as TGTGCCAGCTCACCGGGACCCCAGGATACGCAGTATTTT. Translating gives CASSPGPQDTQYF. This chain connects TRBV18 to TRBJ2-3; D may be TRBD1 or TRBD2 (5 bases each). The V end lost 3 bases, the J end lost 6 bases, and 10 bases lay between the germline ends. Germline V gene sequence: CDR1 KGHSH, CDR2 LQKENI. The CDR3 covers 13 residues.

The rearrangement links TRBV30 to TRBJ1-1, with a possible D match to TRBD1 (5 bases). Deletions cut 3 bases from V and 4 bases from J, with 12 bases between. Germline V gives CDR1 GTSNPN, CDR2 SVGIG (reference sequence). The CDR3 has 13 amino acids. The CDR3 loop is CAWREGRGTEAFF. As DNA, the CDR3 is TGTGCCTGGAGGGAGGGGAGGGGCACTGAAGCTTTCTTT.

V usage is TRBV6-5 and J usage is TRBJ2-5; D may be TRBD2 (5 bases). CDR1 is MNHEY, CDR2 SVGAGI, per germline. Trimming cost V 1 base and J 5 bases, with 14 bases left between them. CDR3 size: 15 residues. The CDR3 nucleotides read TGTGCCAGCAGTTACTGGTCTAGTACGGGGGAGACCCAGTACTTC. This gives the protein CASSYWSSTGETQYF.

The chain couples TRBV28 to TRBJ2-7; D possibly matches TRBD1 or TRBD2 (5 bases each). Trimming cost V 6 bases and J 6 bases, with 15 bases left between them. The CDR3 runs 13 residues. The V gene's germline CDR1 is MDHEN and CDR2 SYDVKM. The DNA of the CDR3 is TGTGCCAGCAGCGGTAGAGGGGTTGGCGAGCAGTACTTC. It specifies CASSGRGVGEQYF.

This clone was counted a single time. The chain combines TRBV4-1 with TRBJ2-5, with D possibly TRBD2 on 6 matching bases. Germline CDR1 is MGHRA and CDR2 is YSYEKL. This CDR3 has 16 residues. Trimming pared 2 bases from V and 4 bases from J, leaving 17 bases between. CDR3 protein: CASSQKGRGGVETQYF. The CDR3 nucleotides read TGCGCCAGCAGCCAAAAAGGGCGTGGCGGGGTAGAGACCCAGTACTTC.

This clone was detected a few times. CDR3 DNA: TGCGCCAGCAGCCTCTTCACAGGGCATCAGCCCCAGCATTTT. Amino acids: CASSLFTGHQPQHF. The chain joins TRBV5-1 to TRBJ1-5, with D possibly being TRBD1 (6 bases). Trimming stripped 4 bases from V and 5 bases from J, with 13 bases between. The CDR3 runs to 14 residues. Germline V CDR1 and CDR2: SGHRS, YFSETQ.

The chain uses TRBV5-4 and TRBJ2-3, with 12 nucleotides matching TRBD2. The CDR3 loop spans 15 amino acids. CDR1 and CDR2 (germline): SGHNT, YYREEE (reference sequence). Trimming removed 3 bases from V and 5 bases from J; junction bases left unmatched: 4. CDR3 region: CASSSRLAGEDTQYF. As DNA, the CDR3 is TGTGCCAGCAGCTCTCGACTAGCGGGAGAAGATACGCAGTATTTT.

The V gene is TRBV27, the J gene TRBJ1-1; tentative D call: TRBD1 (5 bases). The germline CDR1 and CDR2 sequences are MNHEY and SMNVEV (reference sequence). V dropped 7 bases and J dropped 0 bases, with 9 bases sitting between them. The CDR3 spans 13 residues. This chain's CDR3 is CASTGRLNTEAFF. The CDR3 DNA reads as TGTGCCAGCACGGGACGGTTGAACACTGAAGCTTTCTTT.

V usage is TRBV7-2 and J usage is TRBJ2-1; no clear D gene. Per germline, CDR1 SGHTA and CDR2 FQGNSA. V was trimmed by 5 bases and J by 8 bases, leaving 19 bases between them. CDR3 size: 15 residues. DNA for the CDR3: TGTGCCAGCAGCCCGCTTAACCCCGCACGGCATGAGCAGTTCTTC. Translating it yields CASSPLNPARHEQFF.

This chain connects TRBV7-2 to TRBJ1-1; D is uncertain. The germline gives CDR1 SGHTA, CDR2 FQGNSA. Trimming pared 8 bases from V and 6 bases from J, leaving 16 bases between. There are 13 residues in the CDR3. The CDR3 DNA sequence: TGTGCCAGCCTAACTCACAGTCGAGCTGAAGCTTTCTTT. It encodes CASLTHSRAEAFF.

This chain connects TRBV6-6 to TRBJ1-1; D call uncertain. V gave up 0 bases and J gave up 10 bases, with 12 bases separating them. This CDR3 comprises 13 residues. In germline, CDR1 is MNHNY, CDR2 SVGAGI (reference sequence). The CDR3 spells CASSYSSARGAFF. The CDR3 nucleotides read TGTGCCAGCAGTTACTCGAGTGCTCGAGGAGCTTTCTTT.

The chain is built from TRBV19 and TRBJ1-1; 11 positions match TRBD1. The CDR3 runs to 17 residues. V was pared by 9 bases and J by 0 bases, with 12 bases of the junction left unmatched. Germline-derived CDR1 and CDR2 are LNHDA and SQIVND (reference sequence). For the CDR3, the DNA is TGTGCCAGCGGGACCGGGACAGGGGGAATAATGAACACTGAAGCTTTCTTT. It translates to CASGTGTGGIMNTEAFF.

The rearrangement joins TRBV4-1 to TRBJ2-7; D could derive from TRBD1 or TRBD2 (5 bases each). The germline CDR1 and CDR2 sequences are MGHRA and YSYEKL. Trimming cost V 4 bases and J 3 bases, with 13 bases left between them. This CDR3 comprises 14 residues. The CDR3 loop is CASSPSWGYYEQYF. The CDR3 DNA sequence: TGCGCCAGCAGCCCTAGCTGGGGCTACTACGAGCAGTACTTC.

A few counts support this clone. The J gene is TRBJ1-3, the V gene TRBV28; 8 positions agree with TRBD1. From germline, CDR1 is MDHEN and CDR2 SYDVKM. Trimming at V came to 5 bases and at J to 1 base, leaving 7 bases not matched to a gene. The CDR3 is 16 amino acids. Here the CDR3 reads CASSTRTGRSGNTIYF. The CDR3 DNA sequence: TGTGCCAGCAGTACGAGGACAGGGAGGTCTGGAAACACCATATATTTT.

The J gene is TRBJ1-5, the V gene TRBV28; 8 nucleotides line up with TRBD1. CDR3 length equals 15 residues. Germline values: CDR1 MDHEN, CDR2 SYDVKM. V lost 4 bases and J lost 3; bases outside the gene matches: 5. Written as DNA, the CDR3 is TGTGCCAGCAGTTATCCACAGGGGGTCAATCAGCCCCAGCATTTT. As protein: CASSYPQGVNQPQHF.

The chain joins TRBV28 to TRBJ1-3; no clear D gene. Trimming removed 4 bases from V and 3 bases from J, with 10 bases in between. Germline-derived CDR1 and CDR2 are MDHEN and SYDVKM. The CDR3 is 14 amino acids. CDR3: CASSSPGNGNTIYF. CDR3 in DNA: TGTGCCAGCAGTTCACCGGGGAATGGAAACACCATATATTTT.

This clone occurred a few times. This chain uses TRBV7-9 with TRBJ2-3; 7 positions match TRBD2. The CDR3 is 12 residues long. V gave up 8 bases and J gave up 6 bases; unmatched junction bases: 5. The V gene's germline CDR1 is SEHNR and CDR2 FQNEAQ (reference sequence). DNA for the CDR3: TGTGCCAGCGAGCGGGGCTGGGATACGCAGTATTTT. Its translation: CASERGWDTQYF.

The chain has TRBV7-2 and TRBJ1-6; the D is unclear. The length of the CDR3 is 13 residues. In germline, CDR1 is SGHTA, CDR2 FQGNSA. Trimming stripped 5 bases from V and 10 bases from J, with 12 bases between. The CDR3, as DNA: TGTGCCAGCAGCCCTAGAGAGGGATCACCCCTCCACTTT. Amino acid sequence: CASSPREGSPLHF.